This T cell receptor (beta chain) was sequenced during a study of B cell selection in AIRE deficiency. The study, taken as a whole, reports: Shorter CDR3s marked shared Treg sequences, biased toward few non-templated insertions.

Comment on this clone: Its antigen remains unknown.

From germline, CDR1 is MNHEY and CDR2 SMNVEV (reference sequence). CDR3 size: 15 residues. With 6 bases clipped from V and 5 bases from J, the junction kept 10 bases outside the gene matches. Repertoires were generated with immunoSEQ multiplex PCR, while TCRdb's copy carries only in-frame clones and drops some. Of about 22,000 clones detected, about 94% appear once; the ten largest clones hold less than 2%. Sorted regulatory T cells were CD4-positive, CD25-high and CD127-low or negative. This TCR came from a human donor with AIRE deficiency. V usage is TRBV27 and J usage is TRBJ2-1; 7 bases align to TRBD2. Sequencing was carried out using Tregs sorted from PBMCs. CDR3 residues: CASSPGGVFNNEQFF. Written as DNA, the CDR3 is TGTGCCAGCAGCCCGGGAGGCGTGTTTAACAATGAGCAGTTCTTC.